Listed below are T cell receptor beta chains from one sample, sequenced in a study of cytomegalovirus exposure and HLA in healthy donors. Produced via immunoSEQ multiplex PCR; TCRdb's table is partial and in-frame only. The sample records about 190,000 clones, about 70% being singletons. Sample: PBMCs. The receptor set was obtained from a woman aged 25 to 39 in good health and CMV-seronegative. Each CDR3 is given with its conserved first and last residue. D genes are given only for firm matches. Clone size is stated in some rows and not others, as once, few, many or a class when expanded.

d_gene: TRBD2; abundance: few; j_gene: TRBJ2-3; v_gene: TRBV10-1; CDR3aa: CASSRTRSTDTQYF; CDR3nt: TGCGCCAGCAGCAGGACTAGAAGCACAGATACGCAGTATTTT
d_gene: TRBD2; abundance: .; j_gene: TRBJ2-5; v_gene: TRBV2; CDR3aa: CASREGGLAGRETQYF; CDR3nt: TGTGCCAGCAGGGAAGGCGGGCTAGCGGGGCGGGAGACCCAGTACTTC
d_gene: TRBD2; abundance: few; j_gene: TRBJ2-5; v_gene: TRBV30; CDR3aa: CAWSPGTSGGETQYF; CDR3nt: TGTGCCTGGAGTCCCGGGACTAGCGGGGGGGAGACCCAGTACTTC
d_gene: TRBD1; abundance: few; j_gene: TRBJ2-7; v_gene: TRBV4-1; CDR3aa: CASSQLQGAHLSYEQYF; CDR3nt: TGCGCCAGCAGCCAGTTACAGGGGGCACACCTCTCCTACGAGCAGTACTTC
d_gene: .; abundance: .; j_gene: TRBJ1-3; v_gene: TRBV7-6; CDR3aa: CASSPTREGGLSGNTIYF; CDR3nt: TGTGCCAGCAGCCCCACACGTGAGGGTGGACTCTCTGGAAACACCATATATTTT
d_gene: TRBD1; abundance: .; j_gene: TRBJ1-1; v_gene: TRBV7-2; CDR3aa: CASSPPQGRRTEAFF; CDR3nt: TGTGCCAGCAGCCCTCCACAGGGGAGGAGAACTGAAGCTTTCTTT
d_gene: TRBD2; abundance: .; j_gene: TRBJ2-7; v_gene: TRBV29-1; CDR3aa: CSAGTSGPYEQYF; CDR3nt: TGCAGCGCAGGGACTAGCGGGCCCTACGAGCAGTACTTC
d_gene: .; abundance: .; j_gene: TRBJ2-7; v_gene: TRBV5-4; CDR3aa: CASSPGGSYEQYF; CDR3nt: TGTGCCAGCAGCCCCGGAGGGTCCTACGAGCAGTACTTC
d_gene: .; abundance: once; j_gene: TRBJ2-1; v_gene: TRBV7-8; CDR3aa: CASSLEWTKHNEQFF; CDR3nt: TGTGCCAGCAGCTTAGAGTGGACTAAGCACAATGAGCAGTTCTTC
d_gene: TRBD2; abundance: .; j_gene: TRBJ2-1; v_gene: TRBV9; CDR3aa: CASSLAGEQFF; CDR3nt: TGTGCCAGCAGCCTAGCGGGGGAGCAGTTCTTC
d_gene: TRBD1; abundance: .; j_gene: TRBJ1-2; v_gene: TRBV5-4; CDR3aa: CASSRDSVLYGYTF; CDR3nt: TGTGCCAGCAGCCGGGACAGCGTTCTCTATGGCTACACCTTC
d_gene: TRBD1; abundance: .; j_gene: TRBJ1-6; v_gene: TRBV11-2; CDR3aa: CASSQGTVRNSPLHF; CDR3nt: TGTGCCAGCAGCCAAGGGACAGTGAGAAATTCACCCCTCCACTTT
d_gene: .; abundance: few; j_gene: TRBJ1-1; v_gene: TRBV4-1; CDR3aa: CASSQVLRGAGLRLAFF; CDR3nt: TGCGCCAGCAGCCAAGTCCTGCGCGGGGCAGGGCTGCGGCTGGCTTTCTTT
d_gene: .; abundance: .; j_gene: TRBJ1-2; v_gene: TRBV27; CDR3aa: CASSLSLHSPGGYTF; CDR3nt: TGTGCCAGCAGTTTATCGTTGCACTCCCCGGGTGGCTACACCTTC
d_gene: TRBD2; abundance: .; j_gene: TRBJ2-3; v_gene: TRBV5-4; CDR3aa: CASSLKSSGTTQYF; CDR3nt: TGTGCCAGCAGCTTGAAGTCTAGCGGGACTACGCAGTATTTT
d_gene: .; abundance: .; j_gene: TRBJ2-7; v_gene: TRBV9; CDR3aa: CASSVAGEAYEQYF; CDR3nt: TGTGCCAGCAGCGTAGCCGGGGAGGCCTACGAGCAGTACTTC
d_gene: TRBD2; abundance: .; j_gene: TRBJ2-2; v_gene: TRBV9; CDR3aa: CASSAPEEGGLAGELFF; CDR3nt: TGTGCCAGCAGCGCCCCGGAAGAGGGAGGGCTCGCCGGGGAGCTGTTTTTT
d_gene: TRBD1; abundance: .; j_gene: TRBJ1-2; v_gene: TRBV19; CDR3aa: CASSNERTGWSYGYTF; CDR3nt: TGTGCCAGTAGTAACGAAAGGACAGGATGGAGCTATGGCTACACCTTC
d_gene: TRBD1; abundance: .; j_gene: TRBJ2-3; v_gene: TRBV5-1; CDR3aa: CASSYAGTGPSNTQYF; CDR3nt: TGCGCCAGCAGCTATGCCGGGACAGGGCCCTCGAATACGCAGTATTTT
d_gene: .; abundance: .; j_gene: TRBJ2-6; v_gene: TRBV5-6; CDR3aa: CASSLGRSLFGANVLTF; CDR3nt: TGTGCCAGCAGCTTAGGCAGGTCGCTATTCGGGGCCAACGTCCTGACTTTC
d_gene: TRBD1; abundance: .; j_gene: TRBJ1-2; v_gene: TRBV7-9; CDR3aa: CASSSLGQDGYTF; CDR3nt: TGTGCCAGCAGCTCCCTCGGACAGGATGGCTACACCTTC
d_gene: .; abundance: .; j_gene: TRBJ2-1; v_gene: TRBV7-3; CDR3aa: CASSLGGSPSNNEQFF; CDR3nt: TGTGCCAGCAGCTTAGGGGGGAGCCCGTCAAACAATGAGCAGTTCTTC
d_gene: TRBD1; abundance: once; j_gene: TRBJ1-2; v_gene: TRBV5-1; CDR3aa: CASRKWGQTGGAGNGYTF; CDR3nt: TGCGCCAGCAGAAAATGGGGGCAAACAGGGGGCGCGGGGAATGGCTACACCTTC
d_gene: .; abundance: .; j_gene: TRBJ2-5; v_gene: TRBV7-8; CDR3aa: CASSATSREETQYF; CDR3nt: TGTGCCAGCAGCGCAACTAGCCGAGAAGAGACCCAGTACTTC
d_gene: TRBD2; abundance: .; j_gene: TRBJ2-1; v_gene: TRBV11-3; CDR3aa: CASSSPRGLAGVENEQFF; CDR3nt: TGTGCCAGCAGCTCCCCTCGGGGACTAGCGGGAGTAGAAAATGAGCAGTTCTTC
d_gene: TRBD1; abundance: few; j_gene: TRBJ1-1; v_gene: TRBV7-8; CDR3aa: CASSSWTGRTEAFF; CDR3nt: TGTGCCAGCAGCTCTTGGACAGGGCGCACTGAAGCTTTCTTT
d_gene: .; abundance: .; j_gene: TRBJ1-5; v_gene: TRBV15; CDR3aa: CATSTANRDNQPQHF; CDR3nt: TGTGCCACCAGCACAGCTAACAGGGACAATCAGCCCCAGCATTTT
d_gene: .; abundance: .; j_gene: TRBJ2-1; v_gene: TRBV11-1; CDR3aa: CASSLAYSTRYNEQFF; CDR3nt: TGTGCCAGCAGCTTAGCCTATTCGACTAGATACAATGAGCAGTTCTTC
d_gene: .; abundance: .; j_gene: TRBJ1-6; v_gene: TRBV27; CDR3aa: CASREIYNSPLHF; CDR3nt: TGTGCCAGCCGGGAGATCTATAATTCACCCCTCCACTTT
d_gene: .; abundance: .; j_gene: TRBJ2-7; v_gene: TRBV7-3; CDR3aa: CASSLLGAPSYEQYF; CDR3nt: TGTGCCAGCAGCTTATTAGGGGCACCATCCTACGAGCAGTACTTC
d_gene: .; abundance: .; j_gene: TRBJ2-7; v_gene: TRBV5-4; CDR3aa: CASSLDGTFYSYEQYF; CDR3nt: TGTGCCAGCAGCTTGGATGGGACTTTCTACTCCTACGAGCAGTACTTC
d_gene: TRBD1; abundance: .; j_gene: TRBJ1-3; v_gene: TRBV5-1; CDR3aa: CASSLSPTGASGNTIYF; CDR3nt: TGCGCCAGCAGCTTGTCCCCTACAGGGGCCTCTGGAAACACCATATATTTT
d_gene: TRBD2; abundance: .; j_gene: TRBJ2-5; v_gene: TRBV9; CDR3aa: CASSVVSGAWETQYF; CDR3nt: TGTGCCAGCAGCGTAGTTAGCGGGGCATGGGAGACCCAGTACTTC
d_gene: .; abundance: .; j_gene: TRBJ1-2; v_gene: TRBV29-1; CDR3aa: CSVDPLTANGYTF; CDR3nt: TGCAGCGTTGACCCCCTGACAGCTAATGGCTACACCTTC
d_gene: .; abundance: .; j_gene: TRBJ2-1; v_gene: TRBV14; CDR3aa: CASSQGKPQGFYDEQFF; CDR3nt: TGTGCCAGCAGCCAAGGAAAACCACAGGGCTTTTACGATGAGCAGTTCTTC
d_gene: .; abundance: .; j_gene: TRBJ2-7; v_gene: TRBV5-6; CDR3aa: CASSGRGASYEQYF; CDR3nt: TGTGCCAGCAGCGGTCGCGGAGCCTCCTACGAGCAGTACTTC